Listed here are 4 T cell receptor beta chains from one sample, sequenced in a study of tissue T cells after allogeneic stem cell transplantation. As to time point: mouse harvest day 14 after allogeneic transplant. The graft held 10^6 splenic CD5+ T cells and 10^7 T-cell-depleted bone marrow cells. Method: immunoSEQ multiplex PCR; TCRdb's copy keeps in-frame clones and lacks some. The table includes 6,000 to 9,500 clones, roughly a third detected once. Sequenced input: skin. All receptors come from a female BALB/c mouse given C57BL/6 T cells with graft-versus-host disease after an allogeneic hematopoietic cell transplant.

As concerns this clone: The listed genes are named as in mouse. The read comes to an end 1 residue before the CDR3 does, leaving the germline J gene to fill in the end. V gene TRBV13-3 combines with J gene TRBJ1-2; 7 nucleotides agree with TRBD1. Trimming took 1 base from V and 2 from J; bases not matched to a gene: 5. Per the germline V gene, CDR1 is NNHDY and CDR2 is SYVADS. This CDR3 comprises 15 residues. CDR3 region: CASSDIGRGNSDYTF. The part of the CDR3 DNA that was read is TGTGCCAGCAGTGATATAGGCAGGGGGAACTCCGACTACACC.

With respect to this clone: This clone may be a read error of a much larger clone one base away. Mouse gene names and germline throughout. The missing CDR3 end, 1 residue past where the read stops, is filled in from the germline J gene. The V call is TRBV26, the J call TRBJ1-3; no firm D call. The germline V gene encodes CDR1 KGHPV and CDR2 FQNQEV (reference sequence). CDR3 length equals 13 residues. V was clipped by 4 bases and J by 0 bases, with 4 bases between them. The CDR3 loop reads CASSQISGNTLYF. Incomplete CDR3 DNA: TGTGCCAGCAGTCAAATTTCTGGAAATACGCTCTAT.

As to this clone: Genes and germline come from the mouse. The read ends 1 residue shy of where the CDR3 ends; the end is completed using the germline J gene. The rearrangement links TRBV16 to TRBJ2-3; D uncertain. V lost 1 base to trimming and J lost 1 base, with 9 bases between them. CDR1 is SGHSA, CDR2 FRNQAP, per germline. The CDR3 length is 15 residues. Partial CDR3 DNA: TGTGCAAGCAGCTTAGCGAGGGAGGGTGCAGAAACGCTGTAT. Its translation is CASSLAREGAETLY. The full-length CDR3 reads as CASSLAREGAETLYF.

This clone is classed as medium-sized (0.01 to 0.1%). Genes and germline come from the mouse. The read is 1 residue too short to cover the CDR3 end, so that end is filled in from the germline J gene. The chain joins TRBV12-2 to TRBJ2-7; D is possibly TRBD1 (5 bases). The V and J ends lost 0 bases and 7 bases respectively, with 9 bases between them. The V gene's germline CDR1 is SGHLS and CDR2 HYDKME. The CDR3 spans 12 residues. The CDR3: CASSLEGWEQYF. CDR3 DNA, as far as it was read: TGTGCCAGCTCTCTCGAGGGGTGGGAACAGTAC. The variable domain in full, with the rest retrieved from reference TRBV12-2 and TRBJ2-7, is NSGVVQSPRYIIKGKGERSILKCIPISGHLSVAWYQQTQGQELKFFIQHYDKMERDKGNLPSRFSVQQFDDYHSEMNMSALELEDSAVYFCASSLEGWEQYFGPGTRLTVL.